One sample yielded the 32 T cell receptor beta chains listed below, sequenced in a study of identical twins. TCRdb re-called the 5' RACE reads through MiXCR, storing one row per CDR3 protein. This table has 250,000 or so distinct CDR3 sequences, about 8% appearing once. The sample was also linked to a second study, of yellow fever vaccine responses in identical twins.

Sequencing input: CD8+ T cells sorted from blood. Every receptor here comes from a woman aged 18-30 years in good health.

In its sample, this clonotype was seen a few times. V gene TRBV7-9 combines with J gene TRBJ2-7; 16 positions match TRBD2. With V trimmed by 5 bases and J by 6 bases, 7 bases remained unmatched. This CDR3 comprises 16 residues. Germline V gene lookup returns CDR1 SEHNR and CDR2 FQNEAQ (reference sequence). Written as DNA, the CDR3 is TGTGCCAGCAGCCCGGGACTAGCGGGAGGGTACGTCGAGCAGTACTTC. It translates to CASSPGLAGGYVEQYF. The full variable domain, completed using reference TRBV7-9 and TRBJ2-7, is DTGVSQNPRHKITKRGQNVTFRCDPISEHNRLYWYRQTLGQGPEFLTYFQNEAQLEKSRLLSDRFSAERPKGSFSTLEIQRTEQGDSAMYLCASSPGLAGGYVEQYFGPGTRLTVT.

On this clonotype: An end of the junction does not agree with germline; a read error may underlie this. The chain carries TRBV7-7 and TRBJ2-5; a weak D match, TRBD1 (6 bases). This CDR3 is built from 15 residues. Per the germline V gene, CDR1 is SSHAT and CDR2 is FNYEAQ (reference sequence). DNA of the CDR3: TGTGCTAGCAGCGATAACAGGGACCTCCAAGAGACCCAGTACTTC. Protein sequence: CASSDNRDLQETQYF.

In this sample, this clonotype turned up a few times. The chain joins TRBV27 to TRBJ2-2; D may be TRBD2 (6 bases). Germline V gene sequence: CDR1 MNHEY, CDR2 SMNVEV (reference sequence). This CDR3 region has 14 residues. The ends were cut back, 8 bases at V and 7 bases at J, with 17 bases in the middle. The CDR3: CASAPRELGGELFF. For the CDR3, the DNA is TGTGCCAGCGCCCCACGGGAGTTAGGCGGGGAGCTGTTTTTT.

CDR3 nucleotides: TGCGCCAGCACCGCTGGGAGCTACGAGCAGTACTTC. Residues: CASTAGSYEQYF. V and J are TRBV5-1 and TRBJ2-7, with D maybe TRBD2 (5 bases). Germline-derived CDR1 and CDR2 are SGHRS and YFSETQ. The V and J ends lost 6 bases and 3 bases respectively, with 10 bases between them. The length of the CDR3 is 12 residues.

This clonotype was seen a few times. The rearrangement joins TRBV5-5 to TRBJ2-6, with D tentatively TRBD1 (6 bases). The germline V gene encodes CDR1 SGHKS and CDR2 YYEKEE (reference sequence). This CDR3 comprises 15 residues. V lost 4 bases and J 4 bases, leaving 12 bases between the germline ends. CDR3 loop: CASSVTGFGANVLTF. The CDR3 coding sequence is TGTGCCAGCAGCGTAACAGGGTTCGGGGCCAACGTCCTGACTTTC. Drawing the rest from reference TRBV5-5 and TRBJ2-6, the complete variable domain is DAGVTQSPTHLIKTRGQQVTLRCSPISGHKSVSWYQQVLGQGPQFIFQYYEKEERGRGNFPDRFSARQFPNYSSELNVNALLLGDSALYLCASSVTGFGANVLTFGAGSRLTVL.

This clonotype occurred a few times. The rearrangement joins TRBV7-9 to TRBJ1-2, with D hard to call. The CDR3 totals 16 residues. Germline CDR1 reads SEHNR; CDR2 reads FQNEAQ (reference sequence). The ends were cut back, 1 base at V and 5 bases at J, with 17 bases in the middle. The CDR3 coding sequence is TGTGCCAGCAGCTTAGAAGGGCAGGAAGTCTTATATGGCTACACCTTC. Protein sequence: CASSLEGQEVLYGYTF.

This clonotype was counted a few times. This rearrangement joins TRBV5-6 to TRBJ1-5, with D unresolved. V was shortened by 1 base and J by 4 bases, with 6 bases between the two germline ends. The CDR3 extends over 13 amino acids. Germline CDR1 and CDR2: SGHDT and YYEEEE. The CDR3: CASSLIGNQPQHF. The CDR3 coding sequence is TGTGCCAGCAGCTTGATAGGAAATCAGCCCCAGCATTTT. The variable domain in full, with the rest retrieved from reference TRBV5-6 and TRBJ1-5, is DAGVTQSPTHLIKTRGQQVTLRCSPKSGHDTVSWYQQALGQGPQFIFQYYEEEERQRGNFPDRFSGHQFPNYSSELNVNALLLGDSALYLCASSLIGNQPQHFGDGTRLSIL.

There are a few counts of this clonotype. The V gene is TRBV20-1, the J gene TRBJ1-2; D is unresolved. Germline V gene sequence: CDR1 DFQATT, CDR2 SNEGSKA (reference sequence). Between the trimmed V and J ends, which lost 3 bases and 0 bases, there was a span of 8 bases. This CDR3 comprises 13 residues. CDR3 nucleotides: TGCAGTGCTAGGACGTCTACTAACTATGGCTACACCTTC. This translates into CSARTSTNYGYTF.

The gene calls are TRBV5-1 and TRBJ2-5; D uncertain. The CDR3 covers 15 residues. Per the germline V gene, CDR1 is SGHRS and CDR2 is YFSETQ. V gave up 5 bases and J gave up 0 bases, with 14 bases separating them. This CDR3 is CASRPGIMYQETQYF. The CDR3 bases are TGCGCCAGCAGGCCAGGCATCATGTACCAAGAGACCCAGTACTTC.

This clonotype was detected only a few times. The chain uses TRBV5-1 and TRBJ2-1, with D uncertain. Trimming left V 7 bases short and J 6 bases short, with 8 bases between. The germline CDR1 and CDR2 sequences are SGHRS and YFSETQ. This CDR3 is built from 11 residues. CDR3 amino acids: CASENSNEQFF. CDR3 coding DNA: TGCGCCAGCGAAAACTCCAATGAGCAGTTCTTC.

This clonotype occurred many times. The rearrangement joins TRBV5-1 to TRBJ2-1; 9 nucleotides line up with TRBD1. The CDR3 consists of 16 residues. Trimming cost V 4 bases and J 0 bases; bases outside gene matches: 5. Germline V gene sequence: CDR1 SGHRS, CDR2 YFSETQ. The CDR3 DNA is TGCGCCAGCAGCGGGGGGACAGGGAGCTCCTACAATGAGCAGTTCTTC. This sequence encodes CASSGGTGSSYNEQFF.

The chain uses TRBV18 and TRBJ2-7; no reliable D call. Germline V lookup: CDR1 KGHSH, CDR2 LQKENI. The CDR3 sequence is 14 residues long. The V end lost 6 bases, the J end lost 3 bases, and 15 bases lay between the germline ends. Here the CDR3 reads CASSQPPAGYEQYF. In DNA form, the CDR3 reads TGTGCCAGCTCCCAACCTCCTGCAGGCTACGAGCAGTACTTC.

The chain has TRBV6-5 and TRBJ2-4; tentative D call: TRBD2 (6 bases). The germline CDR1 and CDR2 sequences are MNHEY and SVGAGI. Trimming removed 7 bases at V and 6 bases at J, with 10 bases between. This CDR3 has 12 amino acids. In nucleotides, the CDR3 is TGTGCCAGCACCCCCGGGGGAAACATTCAGTACTTC. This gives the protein CASTPGGNIQYF.

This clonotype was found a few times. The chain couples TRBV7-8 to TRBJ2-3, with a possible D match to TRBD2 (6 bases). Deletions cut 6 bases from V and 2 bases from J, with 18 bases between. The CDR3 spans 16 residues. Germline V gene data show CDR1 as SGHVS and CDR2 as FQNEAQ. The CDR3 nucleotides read TGTGCCAGCAGATACACCCCCAGCGGGTCCACAGATACGCAGTATTTT. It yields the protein CASRYTPSGSTDTQYF.

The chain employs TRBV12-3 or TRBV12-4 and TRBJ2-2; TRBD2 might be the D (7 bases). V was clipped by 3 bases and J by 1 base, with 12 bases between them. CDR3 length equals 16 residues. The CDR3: CASSLAGARNTGELFF. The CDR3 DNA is TGTGCCAGCAGTTTGGCGGGGGCTAGGAACACCGGGGAGCTGTTTTTT.

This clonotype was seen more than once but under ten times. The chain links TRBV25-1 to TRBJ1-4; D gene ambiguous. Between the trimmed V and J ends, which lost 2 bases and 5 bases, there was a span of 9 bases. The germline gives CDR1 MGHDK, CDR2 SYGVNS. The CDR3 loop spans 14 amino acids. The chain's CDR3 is CASSELRVNEKLFF. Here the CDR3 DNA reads TGTGCCAGCAGTGAACTCCGGGTAAATGAAAAACTGTTTTTT. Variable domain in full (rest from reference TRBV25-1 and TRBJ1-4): EADIYQTPRYLVIGTGKKITLECSQTMGHDKMYWYQQDPGMELHLIHYSYGVNSTEKGDLSSESTVSRIRTEHFPLTLESARPSHTSQYLCASSELRVNEKLFFGSGTQLSVL.

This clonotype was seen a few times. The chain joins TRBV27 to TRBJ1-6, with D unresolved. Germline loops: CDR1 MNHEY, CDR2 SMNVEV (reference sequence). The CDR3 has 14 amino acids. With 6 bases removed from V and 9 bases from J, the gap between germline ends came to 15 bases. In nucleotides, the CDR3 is TGTGCCAGCAGGGAGGGTTTTTCGAGTTCACCCCTCCACTTT. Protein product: CASREGFSSSPLHF.

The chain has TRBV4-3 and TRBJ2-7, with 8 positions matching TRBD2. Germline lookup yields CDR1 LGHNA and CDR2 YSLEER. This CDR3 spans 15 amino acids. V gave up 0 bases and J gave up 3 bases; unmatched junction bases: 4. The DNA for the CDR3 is TGCGCCAGCAGCCAAGACCCTAGCGGGTTCTACGAGCAGTACTTC. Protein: CASSQDPSGFYEQYF.

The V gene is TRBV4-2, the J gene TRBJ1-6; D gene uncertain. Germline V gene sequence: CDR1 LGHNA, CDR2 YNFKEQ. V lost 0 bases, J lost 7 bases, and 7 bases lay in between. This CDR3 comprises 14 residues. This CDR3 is CASSQEGSNSPLHF. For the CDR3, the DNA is TGTGCCAGCAGCCAAGAGGGGAGCAATTCACCCCTCCACTTT.

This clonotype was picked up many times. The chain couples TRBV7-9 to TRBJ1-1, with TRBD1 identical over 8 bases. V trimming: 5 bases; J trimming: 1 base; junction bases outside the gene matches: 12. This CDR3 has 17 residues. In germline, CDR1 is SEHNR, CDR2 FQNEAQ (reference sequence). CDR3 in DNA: TGTGCCAGCAGCCCTCCTCGGGACAGGAATCCGAACACTGAAGCTTTCTTT. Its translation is CASSPPRDRNPNTEAFF.

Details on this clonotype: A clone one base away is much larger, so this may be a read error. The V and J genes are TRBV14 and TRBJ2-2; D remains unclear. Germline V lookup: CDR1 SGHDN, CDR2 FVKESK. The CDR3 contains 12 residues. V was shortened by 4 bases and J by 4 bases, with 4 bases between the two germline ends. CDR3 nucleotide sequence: TGTGCCAGCAGCCCGACCACCGGGGAGCTGTTTTTT. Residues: CASSPTTGELFF.

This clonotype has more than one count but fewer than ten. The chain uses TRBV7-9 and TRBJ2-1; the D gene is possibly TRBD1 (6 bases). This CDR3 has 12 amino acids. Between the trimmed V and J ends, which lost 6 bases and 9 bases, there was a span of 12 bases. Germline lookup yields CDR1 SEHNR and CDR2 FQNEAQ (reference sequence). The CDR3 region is CASRQGGREQFF. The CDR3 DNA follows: TGTGCCAGCAGGCAAGGGGGACGTGAGCAGTTCTTC.

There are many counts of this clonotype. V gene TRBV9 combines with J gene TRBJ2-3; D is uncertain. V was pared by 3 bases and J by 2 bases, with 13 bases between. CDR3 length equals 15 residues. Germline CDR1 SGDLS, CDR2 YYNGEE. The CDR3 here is CASSARNLPTDTQYF. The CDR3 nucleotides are TGTGCCAGCAGCGCCCGTAACCTCCCCACAGATACGCAGTATTTT. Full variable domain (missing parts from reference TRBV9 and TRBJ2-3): DSGVTQTPKHLITATGQRVTLRCSPRSGDLSVYWYQQSLDQGLQFLIQYYNGEERAKGNILERFSAQQFPDLHSELNLSSLELGDSALYFCASSARNLPTDTQYFGPGTRLTVL.

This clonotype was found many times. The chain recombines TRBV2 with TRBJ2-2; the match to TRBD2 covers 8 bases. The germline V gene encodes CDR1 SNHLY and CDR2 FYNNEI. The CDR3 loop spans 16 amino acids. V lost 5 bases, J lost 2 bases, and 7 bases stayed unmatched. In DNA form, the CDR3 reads TGTGCCAGCAGTCCGAAGCGGGGGATTAACACCGGGGAGCTGTTTTTT. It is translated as CASSPKRGINTGELFF.

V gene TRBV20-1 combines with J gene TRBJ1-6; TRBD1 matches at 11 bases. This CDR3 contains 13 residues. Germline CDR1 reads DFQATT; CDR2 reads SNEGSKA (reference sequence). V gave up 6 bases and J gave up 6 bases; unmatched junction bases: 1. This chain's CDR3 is CSAGQGVNSPLHF. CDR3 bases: TGCAGTGCGGGACAGGGGGTTAATTCACCCCTCCACTTT.

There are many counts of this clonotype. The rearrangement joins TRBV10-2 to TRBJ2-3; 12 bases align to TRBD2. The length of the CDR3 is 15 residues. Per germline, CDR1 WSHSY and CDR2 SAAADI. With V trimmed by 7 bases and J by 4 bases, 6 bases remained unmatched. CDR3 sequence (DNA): TGCGCCAGCACCGGACTAGCGGGACTTCCAGATACGCAGTATTTT. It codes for CASTGLAGLPDTQYF.

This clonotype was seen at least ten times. CDR3 in amino acids: CASSPEGGTRRSDEQFF. CDR3 in DNA: TGTGCCAGCAGCCCGGAGGGGGGGACTAGGAGGTCAGATGAGCAGTTCTTC. The gene calls are TRBV14 and TRBJ2-1, with 8 bases lining up with TRBD2. The CDR3 is 17 residues long. The germline CDR1 and CDR2 sequences are SGHDN and FVKESK. J was trimmed by 8 bases and V by 4 bases; bases with no gene match: 16.

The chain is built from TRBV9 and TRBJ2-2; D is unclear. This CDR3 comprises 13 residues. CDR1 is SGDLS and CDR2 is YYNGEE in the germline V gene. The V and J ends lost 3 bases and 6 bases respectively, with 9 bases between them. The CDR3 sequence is CASSEANPGELFF. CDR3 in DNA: TGTGCCAGCAGCGAGGCGAATCCCGGGGAGCTGTTTTTT.

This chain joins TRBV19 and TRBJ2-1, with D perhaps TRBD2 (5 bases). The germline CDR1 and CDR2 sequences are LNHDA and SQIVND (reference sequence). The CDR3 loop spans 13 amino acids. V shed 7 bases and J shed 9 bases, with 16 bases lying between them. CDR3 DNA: TGTGCCAGTATTTCTAGCTTCGGCGGTGAGCAGTTCTTC. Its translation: CASISSFGGEQFF. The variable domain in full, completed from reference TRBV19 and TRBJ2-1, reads DGGITQSPKYLFRKEGQNVTLSCEQNLNHDAMYWYRQDPGQGLRLIYYSQIVNDFQKGDIAEGYSVSREKKESFPLTVTSAQKNPTAFYLCASISSFGGEQFFGPGTRLTVL.

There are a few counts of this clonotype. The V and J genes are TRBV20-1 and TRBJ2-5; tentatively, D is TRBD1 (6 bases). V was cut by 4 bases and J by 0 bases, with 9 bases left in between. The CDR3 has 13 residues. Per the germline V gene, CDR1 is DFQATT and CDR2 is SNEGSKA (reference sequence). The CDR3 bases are TGCAGTGCTAATGACAGGTACCAAGAGACCCAGTACTTC. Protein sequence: CSANDRYQETQYF.

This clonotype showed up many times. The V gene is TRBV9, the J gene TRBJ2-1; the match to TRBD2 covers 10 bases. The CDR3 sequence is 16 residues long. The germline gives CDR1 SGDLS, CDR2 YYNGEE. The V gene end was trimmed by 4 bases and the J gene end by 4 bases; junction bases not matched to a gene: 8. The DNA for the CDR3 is TGTGCCAGCAGCAAAAGAGTAGCGGGGGGATACAATGAGCAGTTCTTC. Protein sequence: CASSKRVAGGYNEQFF.

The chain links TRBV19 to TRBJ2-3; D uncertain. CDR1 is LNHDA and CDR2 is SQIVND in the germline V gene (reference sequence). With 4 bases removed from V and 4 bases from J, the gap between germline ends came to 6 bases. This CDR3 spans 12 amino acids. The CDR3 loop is CASSTIPDTQYF. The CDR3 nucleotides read TGTGCCAGTAGTACCATCCCAGATACGCAGTATTTT. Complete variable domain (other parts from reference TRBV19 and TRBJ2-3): DGGITQSPKYLFRKEGQNVTLSCEQNLNHDAMYWYRQDPGQGLRLIYYSQIVNDFQKGDIAEGYSVSREKKESFPLTVTSAQKNPTAFYLCASSTIPDTQYFGPGTRLTVL.